This entry describes one T cell receptor (beta chain). Sequenced by immunoSEQ multiplex PCR; TCRdb stores in-frame clones only, minus some. The sample has some 31,000 clones, roughly nine tenths seen once; the top ten hold 2% to 2.5%. The CDR3 sequence is 16 residues long. V dropped 5 bases and J dropped 7 bases, with 23 bases sitting between them. CDR1 and CDR2 (germline): SGHTA, FQGNSA. These data come from a study of neoadjuvant nivolumab and ipilimumab in lung cancer. This sequence originates from an adult with non-small cell lung cancer. Material: peripheral blood, obtained after neoadjuvant nivolumab, alone or with ipilimumab, at or shortly before surgery. V and J are TRBV7-2 and TRBJ1-2; D call uncertain. The CDR3 region has the DNA TGTGCCAGCAGCCAACCCTTCAGCCAACACCGGGGTGGCTACACCTTC. This encodes CASSQPFSQHRGGYTF.